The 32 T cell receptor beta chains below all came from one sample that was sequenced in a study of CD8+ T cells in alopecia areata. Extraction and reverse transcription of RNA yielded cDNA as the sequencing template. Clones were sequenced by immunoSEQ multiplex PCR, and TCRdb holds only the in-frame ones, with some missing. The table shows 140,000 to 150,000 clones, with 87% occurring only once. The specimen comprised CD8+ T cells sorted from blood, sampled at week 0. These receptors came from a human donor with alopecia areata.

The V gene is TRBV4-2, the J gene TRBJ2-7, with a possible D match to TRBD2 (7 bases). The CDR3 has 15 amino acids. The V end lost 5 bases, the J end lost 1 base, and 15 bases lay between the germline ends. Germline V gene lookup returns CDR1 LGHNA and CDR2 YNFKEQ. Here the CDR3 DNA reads TGTGCCAGCAGCGAGGGGGGGGACCTTTCCTACGAGCAGTACTTC. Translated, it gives CASSEGGDLSYEQYF.

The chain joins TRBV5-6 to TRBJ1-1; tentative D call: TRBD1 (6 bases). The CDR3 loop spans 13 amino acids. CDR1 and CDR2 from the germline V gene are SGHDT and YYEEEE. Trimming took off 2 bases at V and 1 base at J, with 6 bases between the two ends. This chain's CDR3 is CASSFRGNTEAFF. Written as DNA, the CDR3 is TGTGCCAGCAGCTTCAGGGGGAACACTGAAGCTTTCTTT.

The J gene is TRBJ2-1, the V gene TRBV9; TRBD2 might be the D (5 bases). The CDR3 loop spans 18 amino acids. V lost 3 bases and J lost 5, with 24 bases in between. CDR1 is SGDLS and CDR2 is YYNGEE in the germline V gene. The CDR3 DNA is TGTGCCAGCAGCGCCGGACCTTGGGGAGAAATTCTAGACAATGAGCAGTTCTTC. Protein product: CASSAGPWGEILDNEQFF. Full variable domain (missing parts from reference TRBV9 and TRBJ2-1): DSGVTQTPKHLITATGQRVTLRCSPRSGDLSVYWYQQSLDQGLQFLIQYYNGEERAKGNILERFSAQQFPDLHSELNLSSLELGDSALYFCASSAGPWGEILDNEQFFGPGTRLTVL.

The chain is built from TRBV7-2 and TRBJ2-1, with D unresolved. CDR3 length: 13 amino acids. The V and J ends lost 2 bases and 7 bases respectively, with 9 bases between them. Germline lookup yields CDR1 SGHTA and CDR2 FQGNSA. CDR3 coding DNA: TGTGCCAGCAGCTTAAACTACGTGAATGAGCAGTTCTTC. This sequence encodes CASSLNYVNEQFF. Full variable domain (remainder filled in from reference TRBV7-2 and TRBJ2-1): GAGVSQSPSNKVTEKGKDVELRCDPISGHTALYWYRQSLGQGLEFLIYFQGNSAPDKSGLPSDRFSAERTGGSVSTLTIQRTQQEDSAVYLCASSLNYVNEQFFGPGTRLTVL.

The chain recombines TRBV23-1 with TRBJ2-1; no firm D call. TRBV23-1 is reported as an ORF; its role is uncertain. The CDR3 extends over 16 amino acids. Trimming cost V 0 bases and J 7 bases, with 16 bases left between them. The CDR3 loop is CASSQSPIGKRNEQFF. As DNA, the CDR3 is TGCGCCAGCAGTCAATCTCCTATAGGAAAGAGGAATGAGCAGTTCTTC.

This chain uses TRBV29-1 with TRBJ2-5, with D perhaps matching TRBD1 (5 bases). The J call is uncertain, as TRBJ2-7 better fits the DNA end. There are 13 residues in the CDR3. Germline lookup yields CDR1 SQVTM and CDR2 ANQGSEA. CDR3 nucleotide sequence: TGCAGCGCAGACAGTGGAAAGGGCTACGAGCAGTACTTC. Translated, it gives CSADSGKGYEQYF.

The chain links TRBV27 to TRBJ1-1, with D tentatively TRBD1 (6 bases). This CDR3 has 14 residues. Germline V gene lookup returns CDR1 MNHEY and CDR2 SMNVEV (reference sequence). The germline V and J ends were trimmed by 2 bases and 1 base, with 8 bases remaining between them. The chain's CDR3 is CASSLIGGNTEAFF. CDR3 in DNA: TGTGCCAGCAGTTTAATAGGGGGGAACACTGAAGCTTTCTTT.

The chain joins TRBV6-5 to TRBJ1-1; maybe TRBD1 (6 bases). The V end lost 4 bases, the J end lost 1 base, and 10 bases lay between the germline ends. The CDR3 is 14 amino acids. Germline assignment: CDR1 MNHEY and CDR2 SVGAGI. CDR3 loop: CASSFTGTNTEAFF. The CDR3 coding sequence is TGTGCCAGCAGTTTCACAGGGACGAACACTGAAGCTTTCTTT.

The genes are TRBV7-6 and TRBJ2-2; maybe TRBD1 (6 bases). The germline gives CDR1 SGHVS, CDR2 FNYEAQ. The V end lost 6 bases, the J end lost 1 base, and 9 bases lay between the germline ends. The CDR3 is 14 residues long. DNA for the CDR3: TGTGCCAGCAGAGGACAGAAGAACACCGGGGAGCTGTTTTTT. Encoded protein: CASRGQKNTGELFF.

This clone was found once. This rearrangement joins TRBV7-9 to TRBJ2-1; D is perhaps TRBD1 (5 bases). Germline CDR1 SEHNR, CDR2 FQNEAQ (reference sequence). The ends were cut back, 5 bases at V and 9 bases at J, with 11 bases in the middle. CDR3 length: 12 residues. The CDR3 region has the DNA TGTGCCAGCAGCCGATGGACATTTGAGCAGTTCTTC. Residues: CASSRWTFEQFF.

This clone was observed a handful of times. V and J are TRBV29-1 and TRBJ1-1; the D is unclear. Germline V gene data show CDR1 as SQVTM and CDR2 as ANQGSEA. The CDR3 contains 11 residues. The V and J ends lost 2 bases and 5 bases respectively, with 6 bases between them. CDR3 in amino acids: CSVERRTEAFF. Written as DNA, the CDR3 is TGCAGCGTTGAAAGGCGGACTGAAGCTTTCTTT.

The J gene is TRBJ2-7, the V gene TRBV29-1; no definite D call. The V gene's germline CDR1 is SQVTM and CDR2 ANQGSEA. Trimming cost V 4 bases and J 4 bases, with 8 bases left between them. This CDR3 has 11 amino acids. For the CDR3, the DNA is TGCAGCGTTGTTGAGATTTACGAGCAGTACTTC. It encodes CSVVEIYEQYF.

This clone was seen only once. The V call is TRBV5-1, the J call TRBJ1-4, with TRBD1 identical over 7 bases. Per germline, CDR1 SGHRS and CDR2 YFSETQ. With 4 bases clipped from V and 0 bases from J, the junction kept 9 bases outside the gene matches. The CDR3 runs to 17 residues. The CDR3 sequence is CASSPGTAVATNEKLFF. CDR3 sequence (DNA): TGCGCCAGCAGCCCTGGGACAGCGGTTGCAACTAATGAAAAACTGTTTTTT.

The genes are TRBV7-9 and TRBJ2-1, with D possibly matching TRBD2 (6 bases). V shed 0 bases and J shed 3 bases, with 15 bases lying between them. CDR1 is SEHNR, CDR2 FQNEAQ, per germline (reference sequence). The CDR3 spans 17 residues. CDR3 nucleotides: TGTGCCAGCAGCTTAGCGGGCACGGAGGACTACTACAATGAGCAGTTCTTC. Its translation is CASSLAGTEDYYNEQFF.

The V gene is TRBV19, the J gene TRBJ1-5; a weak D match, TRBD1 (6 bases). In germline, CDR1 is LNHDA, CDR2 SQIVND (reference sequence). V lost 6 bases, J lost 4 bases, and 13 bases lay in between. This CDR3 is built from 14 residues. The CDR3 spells CASRIQGQNQPQHF. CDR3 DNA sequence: TGTGCCAGTAGGATCCAGGGGCAGAATCAGCCCCAGCATTTT.

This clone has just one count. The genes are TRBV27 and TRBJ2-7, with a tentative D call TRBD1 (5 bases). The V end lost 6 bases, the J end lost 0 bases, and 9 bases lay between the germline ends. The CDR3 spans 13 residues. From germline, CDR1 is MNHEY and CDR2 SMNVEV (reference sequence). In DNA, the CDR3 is TGTGCCAGCAGAGGGGCGGACTCCTACGAGCAGTACTTC. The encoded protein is CASRGADSYEQYF.

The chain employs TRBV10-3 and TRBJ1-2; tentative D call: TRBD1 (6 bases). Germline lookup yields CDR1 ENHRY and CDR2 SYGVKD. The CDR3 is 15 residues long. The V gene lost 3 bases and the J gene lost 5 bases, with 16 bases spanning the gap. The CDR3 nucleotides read TGTGCCATCAGTGAATGGACAGAAGAGGGGTATGGCTACACCTTC. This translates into CAISEWTEEGYGYTF.

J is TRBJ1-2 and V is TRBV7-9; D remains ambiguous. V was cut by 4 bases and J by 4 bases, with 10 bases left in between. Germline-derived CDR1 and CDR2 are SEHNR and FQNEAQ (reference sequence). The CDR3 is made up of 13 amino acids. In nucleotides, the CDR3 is TGTGCCAGCAGCTCGGTCAGGCCCTATGGCTACACCTTC. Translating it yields CASSSVRPYGYTF.

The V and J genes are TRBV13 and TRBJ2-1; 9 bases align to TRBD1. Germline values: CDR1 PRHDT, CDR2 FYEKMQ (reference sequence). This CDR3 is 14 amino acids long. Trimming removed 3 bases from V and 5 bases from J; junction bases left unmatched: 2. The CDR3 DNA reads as TGTGCCAGCAGCTTGGGACAGGGACACAATGAGCAGTTCTTC. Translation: CASSLGQGHNEQFF.

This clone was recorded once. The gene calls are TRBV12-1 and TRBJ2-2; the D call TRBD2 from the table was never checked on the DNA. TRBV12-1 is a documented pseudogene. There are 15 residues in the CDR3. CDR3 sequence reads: CASGTAGRDTGELFF. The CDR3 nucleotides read TGTGCCAGCGGAACGGCTGGGCGGGACACCGGGGAGCTGTTTTTT.

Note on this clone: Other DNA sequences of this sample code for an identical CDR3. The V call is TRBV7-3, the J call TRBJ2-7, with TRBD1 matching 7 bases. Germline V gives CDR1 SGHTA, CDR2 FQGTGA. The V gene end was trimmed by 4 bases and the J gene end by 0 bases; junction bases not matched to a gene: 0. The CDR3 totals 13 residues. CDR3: CASSWDSSYEQYF. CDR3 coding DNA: TGTGCCAGCAGCTGGGACAGCTCCTACGAGCAGTACTTC. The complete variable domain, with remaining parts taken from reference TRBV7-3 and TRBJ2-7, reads GAGVSQTPSNKVTEKGKYVELRCDPISGHTALYWYRQSLGQGPEFLIYFQGTGAADDSGLPNDRFFAVRPEGSVSTLKIQRTERGDSAVYLCASSWDSSYEQYFGPGTRLTVT.

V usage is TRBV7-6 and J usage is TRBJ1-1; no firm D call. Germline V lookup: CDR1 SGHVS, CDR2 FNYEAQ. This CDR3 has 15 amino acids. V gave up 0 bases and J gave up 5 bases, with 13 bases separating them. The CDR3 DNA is TGTGCCAGCAGCTTAGCGACCGATTCAGGAACTGAAGCTTTCTTT. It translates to CASSLATDSGTEAFF.

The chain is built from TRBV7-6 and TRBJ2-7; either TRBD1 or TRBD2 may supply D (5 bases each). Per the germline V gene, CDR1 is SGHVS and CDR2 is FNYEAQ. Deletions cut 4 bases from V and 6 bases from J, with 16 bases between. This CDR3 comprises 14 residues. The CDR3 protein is CASSSSGTASEQYF. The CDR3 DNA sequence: TGTGCCAGCAGCTCATCCGGGACCGCCAGCGAGCAGTACTTC.

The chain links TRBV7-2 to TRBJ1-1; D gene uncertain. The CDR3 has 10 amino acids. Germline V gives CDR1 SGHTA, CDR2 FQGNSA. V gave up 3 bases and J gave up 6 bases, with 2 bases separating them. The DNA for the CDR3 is TGTGCCAGCAGCTTCCCTGAAGCTTTCTTT. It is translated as CASSFPEAFF.

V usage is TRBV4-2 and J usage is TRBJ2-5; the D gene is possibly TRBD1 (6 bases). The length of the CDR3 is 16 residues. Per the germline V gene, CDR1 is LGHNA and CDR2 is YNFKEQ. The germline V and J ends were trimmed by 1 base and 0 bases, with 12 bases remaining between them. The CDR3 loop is CASSQGWGPYQETQYF. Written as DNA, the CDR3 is TGTGCCAGCAGCCAAGGGTGGGGGCCCTACCAAGAGACCCAGTACTTC.

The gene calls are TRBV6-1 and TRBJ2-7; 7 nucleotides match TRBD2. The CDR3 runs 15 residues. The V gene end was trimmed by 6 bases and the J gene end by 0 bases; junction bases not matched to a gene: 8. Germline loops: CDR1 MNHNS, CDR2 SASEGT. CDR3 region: CASRDSGASSYEQYF. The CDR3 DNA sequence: TGTGCCAGCAGAGACAGCGGGGCTAGCTCCTACGAGCAGTACTTC.

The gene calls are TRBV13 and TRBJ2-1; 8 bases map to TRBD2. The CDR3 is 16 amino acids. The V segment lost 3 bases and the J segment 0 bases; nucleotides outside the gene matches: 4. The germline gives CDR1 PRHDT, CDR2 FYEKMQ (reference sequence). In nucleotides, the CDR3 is TGTGCCAGCAGCTTCCTAGCGGGTTCCTCCTACAATGAGCAGTTCTTC. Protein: CASSFLAGSSYNEQFF.

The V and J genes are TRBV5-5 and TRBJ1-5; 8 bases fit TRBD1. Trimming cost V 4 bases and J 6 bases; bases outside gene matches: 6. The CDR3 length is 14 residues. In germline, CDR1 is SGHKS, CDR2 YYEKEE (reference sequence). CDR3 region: CASSHGQGPQPQHF. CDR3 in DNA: TGTGCCAGCAGCCATGGACAGGGTCCTCAGCCCCAGCATTTT.

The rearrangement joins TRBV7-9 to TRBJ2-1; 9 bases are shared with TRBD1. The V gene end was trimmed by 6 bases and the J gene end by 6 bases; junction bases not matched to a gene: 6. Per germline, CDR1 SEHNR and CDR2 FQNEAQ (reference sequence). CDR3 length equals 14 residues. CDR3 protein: CASRRQGGSNEQFF. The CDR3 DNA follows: TGTGCCAGCAGACGACAGGGGGGATCCAATGAGCAGTTCTTC.

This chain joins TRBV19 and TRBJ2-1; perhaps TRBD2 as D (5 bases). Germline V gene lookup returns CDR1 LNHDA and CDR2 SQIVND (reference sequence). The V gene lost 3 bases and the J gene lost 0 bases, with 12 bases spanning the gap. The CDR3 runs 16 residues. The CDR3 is CASSIYAGDSYNEQFF. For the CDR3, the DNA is TGTGCCAGTAGTATCTACGCGGGTGACTCCTACAATGAGCAGTTCTTC. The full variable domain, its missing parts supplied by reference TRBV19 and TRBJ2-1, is DGGITQSPKYLFRKEGQNVTLSCEQNLNHDAMYWYRQDPGQGLRLIYYSQIVNDFQKGDIAEGYSVSREKKESFPLTVTSAQKNPTAFYLCASSIYAGDSYNEQFFGPGTRLTVL.

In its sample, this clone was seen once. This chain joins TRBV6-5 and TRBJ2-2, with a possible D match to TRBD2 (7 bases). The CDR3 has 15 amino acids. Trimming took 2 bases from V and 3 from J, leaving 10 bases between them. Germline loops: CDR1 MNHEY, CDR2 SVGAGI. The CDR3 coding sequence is TGTGCCAGCAGTTACGGGGGGGCCTACACCGGGGAGCTGTTTTTT. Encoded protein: CASSYGGAYTGELFF.

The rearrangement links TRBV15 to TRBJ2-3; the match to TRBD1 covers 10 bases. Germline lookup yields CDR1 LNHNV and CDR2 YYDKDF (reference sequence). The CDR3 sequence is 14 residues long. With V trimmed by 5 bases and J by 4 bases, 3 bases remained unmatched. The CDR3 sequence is CATSRDRGADTQYF. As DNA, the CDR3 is TGTGCCACCAGCCGGGACAGGGGTGCAGATACGCAGTATTTT.